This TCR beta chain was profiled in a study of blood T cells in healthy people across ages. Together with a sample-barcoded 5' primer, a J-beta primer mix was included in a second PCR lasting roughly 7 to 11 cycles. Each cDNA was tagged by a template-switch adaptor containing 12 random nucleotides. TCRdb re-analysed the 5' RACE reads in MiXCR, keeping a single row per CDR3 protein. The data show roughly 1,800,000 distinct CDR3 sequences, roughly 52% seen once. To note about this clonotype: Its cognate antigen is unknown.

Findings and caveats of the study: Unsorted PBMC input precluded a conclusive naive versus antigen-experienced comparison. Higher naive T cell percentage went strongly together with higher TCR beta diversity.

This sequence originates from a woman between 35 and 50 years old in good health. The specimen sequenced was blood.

Written as DNA, the CDR3 is TGTGCCAGCAGCTTAATGGGGGCTGCAGGCAATCAGCCCCAGCATTTT. Protein: CASSLMGAAGNQPQHF. V is TRBV7-2 and J is TRBJ1-5; possible D gene TRBD1, 6 bases. This CDR3 has 16 amino acids. V was pared by 2 bases and J by 2 bases, with 13 bases between. Per the germline V gene, CDR1 is SGHTA and CDR2 is FQGNSA.